This T cell receptor (beta chain) was observed in a study of CD8 T cells in ankylosing spondylitis. The V end was cut by 5 bases, the J end by 7 bases, with 15 bases between. Per germline, CDR1 SGHVS and CDR2 FNYEAQ. The CDR3 runs to 14 residues. Notes on the study in general: Typical of ankylosing spondylitis blood, it appeared, was a TCR beta motif of seven to nine highly homologous variants. The authors reported significant enrichment of disease-linked clones in matched ankylosing spondylitis synovial fluid. There were earlier reports of some motif variants in reactive arthritis synovial fluid and blood.

Quantitative molecular-barcoded 5'-RACE generated the TCR beta libraries. In TCRdb, the 5' RACE reads were re-called with MiXCR into one record per CDR3 protein. The sample records about 130,000 distinct CDR3 sequences, around 8.5% being singletons. This clonotype was seen a few times. Its cognate antigen is unknown. Material: blood, either unsorted or a sorted T cell fraction (not recorded which). The J gene is TRBJ1-5, the V gene TRBV7-6, with a tentative D call TRBD1 (5 bases). The sequence was obtained from a male donor with ankylosing spondylitis or in good health (not recorded which). CDR3 amino acids: CASSPDRGLQPQHF. The CDR3 DNA reads as TGTGCCAGCAGCCCAGACAGAGGCCTGCAGCCCCAGCATTTT.